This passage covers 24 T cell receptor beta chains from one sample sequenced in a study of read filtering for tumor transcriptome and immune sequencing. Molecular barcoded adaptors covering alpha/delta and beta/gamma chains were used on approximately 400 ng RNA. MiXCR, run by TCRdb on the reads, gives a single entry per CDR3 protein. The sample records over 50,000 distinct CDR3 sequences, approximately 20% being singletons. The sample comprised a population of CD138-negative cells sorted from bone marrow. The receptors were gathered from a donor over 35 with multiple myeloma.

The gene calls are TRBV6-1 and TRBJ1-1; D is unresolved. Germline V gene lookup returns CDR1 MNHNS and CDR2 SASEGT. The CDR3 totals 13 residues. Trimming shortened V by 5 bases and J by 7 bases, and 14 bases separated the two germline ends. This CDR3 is CASSPKGSGEAFF. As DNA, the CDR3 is TGTGCCAGCAGTCCGAAAGGGTCGGGTGAAGCTTTCTTT.

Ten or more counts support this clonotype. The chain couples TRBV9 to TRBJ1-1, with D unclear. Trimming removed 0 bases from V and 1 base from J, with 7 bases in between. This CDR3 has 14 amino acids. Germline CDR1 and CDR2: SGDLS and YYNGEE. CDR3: CASSVAGRNTEAFF. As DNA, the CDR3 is TGTGCCAGCAGCGTAGCAGGCAGGAACACTGAAGCTTTCTTT.

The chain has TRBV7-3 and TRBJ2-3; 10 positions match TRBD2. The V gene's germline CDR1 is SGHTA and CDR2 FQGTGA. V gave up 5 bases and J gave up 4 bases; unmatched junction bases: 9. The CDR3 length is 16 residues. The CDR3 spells CASSLVPSGGSDTQYF. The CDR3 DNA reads TGTGCCAGCAGCCTTGTTCCTAGCGGGGGATCAGATACGCAGTATTTT.

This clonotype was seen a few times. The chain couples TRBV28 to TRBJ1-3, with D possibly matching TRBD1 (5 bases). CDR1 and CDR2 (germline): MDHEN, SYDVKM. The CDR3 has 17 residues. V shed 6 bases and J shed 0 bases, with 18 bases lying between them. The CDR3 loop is CASSPPLGGSSGNTIYF. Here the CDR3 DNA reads TGTGCCAGCAGCCCCCCCCTGGGGGGGAGCTCTGGAAACACCATATATTTT.

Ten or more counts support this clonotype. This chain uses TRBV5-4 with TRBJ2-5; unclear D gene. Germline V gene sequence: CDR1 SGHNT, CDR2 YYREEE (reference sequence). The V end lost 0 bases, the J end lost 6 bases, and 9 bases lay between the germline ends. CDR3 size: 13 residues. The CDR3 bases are TGTGCCAGCAGCTTGGTCGGGTTGAAGACCCAGTACTTC. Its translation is CASSLVGLKTQYF.

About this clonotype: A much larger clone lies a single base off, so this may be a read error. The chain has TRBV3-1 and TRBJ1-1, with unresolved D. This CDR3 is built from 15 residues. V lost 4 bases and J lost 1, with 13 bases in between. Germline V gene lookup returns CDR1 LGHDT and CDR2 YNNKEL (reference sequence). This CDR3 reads CASSPSEPSNTEAFF. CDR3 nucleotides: TGTGCCAGCAGCCCCAGCGAACCTTCGAACACTGAAGCTTTCTTT.

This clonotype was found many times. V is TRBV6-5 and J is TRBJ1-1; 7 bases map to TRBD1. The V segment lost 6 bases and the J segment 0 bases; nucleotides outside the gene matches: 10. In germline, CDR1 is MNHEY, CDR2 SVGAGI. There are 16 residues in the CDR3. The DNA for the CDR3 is TGTGCCAGCAGAGCTACGACAGGGAAGGTGAACACTGAAGCTTTCTTT. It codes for CASRATTGKVNTEAFF.

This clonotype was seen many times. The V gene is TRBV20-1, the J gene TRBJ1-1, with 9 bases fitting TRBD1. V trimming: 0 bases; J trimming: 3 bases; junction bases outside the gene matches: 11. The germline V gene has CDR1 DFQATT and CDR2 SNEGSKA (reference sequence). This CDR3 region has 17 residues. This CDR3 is CSARDRKEDRGYTEAFF. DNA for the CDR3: TGCAGTGCTAGAGATCGGAAGGAGGACAGGGGATACACTGAAGCTTTCTTT.

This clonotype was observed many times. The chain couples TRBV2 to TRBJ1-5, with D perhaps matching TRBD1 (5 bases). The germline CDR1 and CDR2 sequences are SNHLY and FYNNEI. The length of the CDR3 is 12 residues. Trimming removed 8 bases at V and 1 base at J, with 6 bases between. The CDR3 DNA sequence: TGTGCCAGCCGGGACAGCAATCAGCCCCAGCATTTT. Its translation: CASRDSNQPQHF.

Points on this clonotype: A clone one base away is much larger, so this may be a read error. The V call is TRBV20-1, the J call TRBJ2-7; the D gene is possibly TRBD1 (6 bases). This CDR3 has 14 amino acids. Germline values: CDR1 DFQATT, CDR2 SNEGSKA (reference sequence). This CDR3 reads CRAPPRDKPYEQYF. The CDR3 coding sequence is TGCAGAGCGCCTCCCCGGGACAAGCCCTACGAGCAGTACTTC.

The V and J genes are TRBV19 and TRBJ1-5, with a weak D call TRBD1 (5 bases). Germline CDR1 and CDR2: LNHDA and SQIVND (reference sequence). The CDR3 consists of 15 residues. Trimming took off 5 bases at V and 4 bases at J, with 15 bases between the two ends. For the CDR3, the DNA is TGTGCCAGTAGTGCCGGCAGGGCGGTAAATCAGCCCCAGCATTTT. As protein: CASSAGRAVNQPQHF.

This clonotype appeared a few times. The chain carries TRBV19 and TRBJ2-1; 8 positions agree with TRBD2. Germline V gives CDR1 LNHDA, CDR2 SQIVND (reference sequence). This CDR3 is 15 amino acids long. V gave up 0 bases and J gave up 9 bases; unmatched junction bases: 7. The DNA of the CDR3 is TGTGCCAGTAGTATAGAAGAAGCGGGAGAGGCTGAGCAGTTCTTC. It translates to CASSIEEAGEAEQFF.

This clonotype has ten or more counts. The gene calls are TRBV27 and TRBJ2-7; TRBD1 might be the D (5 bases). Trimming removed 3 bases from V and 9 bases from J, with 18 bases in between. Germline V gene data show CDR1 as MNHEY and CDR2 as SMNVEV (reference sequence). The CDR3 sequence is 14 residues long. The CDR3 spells CASSLLGQGRRQYF. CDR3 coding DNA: TGTGCCAGCAGTTTGTTGGGGCAGGGTCGACGGCAGTACTTC.

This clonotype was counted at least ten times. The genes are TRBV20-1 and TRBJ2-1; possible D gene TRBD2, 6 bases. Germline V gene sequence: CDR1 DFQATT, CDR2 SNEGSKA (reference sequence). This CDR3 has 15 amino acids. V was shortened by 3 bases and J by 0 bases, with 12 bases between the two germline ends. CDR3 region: CSARVLANSYNEQFF. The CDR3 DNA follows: TGCAGTGCTAGGGTTCTAGCGAACTCCTACAATGAGCAGTTCTTC.

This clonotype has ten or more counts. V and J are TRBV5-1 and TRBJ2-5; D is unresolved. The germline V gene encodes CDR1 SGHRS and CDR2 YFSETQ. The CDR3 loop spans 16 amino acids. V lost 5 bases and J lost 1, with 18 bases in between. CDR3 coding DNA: TGCGCCAGCAGACCGCACCTCACCAAAAGCCAAGAGACCCAGTACTTC. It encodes CASRPHLTKSQETQYF. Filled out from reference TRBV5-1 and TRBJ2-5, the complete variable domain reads KAGVTQTPRYLIKTRGQQVTLSCSPISGHRSVSWYQQTPGQGLQFLFEYFSETQRNKGNFPGRFSGRQFSNSRSEMNVSTLELGDSALYLCASRPHLTKSQETQYFGPGTRLLVL.

The CDR3 DNA sequence: TGTGCCAGCAGTGAGATCAGGCTTTCCCAAGAGACCCAGTACTTC. Translating it yields CASSEIRLSQETQYF. The chain uses TRBV28 and TRBJ2-5; no reliable D call. Per germline, CDR1 MDHEN and CDR2 SYDVKM. The CDR3 totals 15 residues. V shed 5 bases and J shed 1 base, with 14 bases lying between them. Supplemented by reference TRBV28 and TRBJ2-5, the full variable domain reads DVKVTQSSRYLVKRTGEKVFLECVQDMDHENMFWYRQDPGLGLRLIYFSYDVKMKEKGDIPEGYSVSREKKERFSLILESASTNQTSMYLCASSEIRLSQETQYFGPGTRLLVL.

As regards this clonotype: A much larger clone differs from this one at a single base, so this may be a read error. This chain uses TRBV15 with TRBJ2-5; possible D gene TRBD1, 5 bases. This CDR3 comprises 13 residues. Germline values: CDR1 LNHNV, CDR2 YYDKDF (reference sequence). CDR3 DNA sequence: TGTGCCACCAGCAGGACAGTCCAAGAGGCCCAGTACTTC. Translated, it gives CATSRTVQEAQYF.

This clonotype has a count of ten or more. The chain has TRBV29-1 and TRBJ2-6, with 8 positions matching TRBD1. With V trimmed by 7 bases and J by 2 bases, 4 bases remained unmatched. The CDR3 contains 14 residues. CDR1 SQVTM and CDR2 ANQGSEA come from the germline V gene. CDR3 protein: CSAGGQAGANVLTF. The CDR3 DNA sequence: TGCAGCGCTGGGGGACAGGCTGGGGCCAACGTCCTGACTTTC.

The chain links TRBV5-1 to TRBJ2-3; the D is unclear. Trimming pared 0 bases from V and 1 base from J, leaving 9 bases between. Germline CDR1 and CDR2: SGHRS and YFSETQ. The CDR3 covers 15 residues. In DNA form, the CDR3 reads TGCGCCAGCAGCTTGGTTGGTGGCGGCACAGATACGCAGTATTTT. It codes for CASSLVGGGTDTQYF.

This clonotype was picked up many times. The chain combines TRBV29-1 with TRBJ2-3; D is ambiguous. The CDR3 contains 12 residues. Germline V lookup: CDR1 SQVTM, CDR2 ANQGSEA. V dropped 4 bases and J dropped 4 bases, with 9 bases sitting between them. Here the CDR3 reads CSVATASDTQYF. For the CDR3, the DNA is TGCAGCGTTGCGACGGCCTCAGATACGCAGTATTTT.

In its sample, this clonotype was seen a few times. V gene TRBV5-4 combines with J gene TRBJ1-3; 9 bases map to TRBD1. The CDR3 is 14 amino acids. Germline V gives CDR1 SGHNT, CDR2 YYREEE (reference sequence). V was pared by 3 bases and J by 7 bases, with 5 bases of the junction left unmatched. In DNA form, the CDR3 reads TGTGCCAGCAGCTGGACAGGGGTTGGCAACACCATATATTTT. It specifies CASSWTGVGNTIYF.

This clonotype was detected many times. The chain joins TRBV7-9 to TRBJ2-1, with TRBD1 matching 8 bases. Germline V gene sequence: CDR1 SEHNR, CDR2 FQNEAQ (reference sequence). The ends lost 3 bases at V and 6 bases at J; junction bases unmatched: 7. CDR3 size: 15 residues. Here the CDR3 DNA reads TGTGCCAGCAGCTTCATCACAGGGGGACTCAATGAGCAGTTCTTC. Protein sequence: CASSFITGGLNEQFF. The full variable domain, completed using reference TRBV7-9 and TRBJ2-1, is DTGVSQNPRHKITKRGQNVTFRCDPISEHNRLYWYRQTLGQGPEFLTYFQNEAQLEKSRLLSDRFSAERPKGSFSTLEIQRTEQGDSAMYLCASSFITGGLNEQFFGPGTRLTVL.

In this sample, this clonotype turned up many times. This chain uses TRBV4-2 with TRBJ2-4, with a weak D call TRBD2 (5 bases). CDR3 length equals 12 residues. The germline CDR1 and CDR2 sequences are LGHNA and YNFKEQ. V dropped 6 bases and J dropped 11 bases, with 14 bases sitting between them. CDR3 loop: CASREISGFQYF. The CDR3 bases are TGTGCCAGCAGGGAGATAAGCGGTTTTCAGTACTTC.

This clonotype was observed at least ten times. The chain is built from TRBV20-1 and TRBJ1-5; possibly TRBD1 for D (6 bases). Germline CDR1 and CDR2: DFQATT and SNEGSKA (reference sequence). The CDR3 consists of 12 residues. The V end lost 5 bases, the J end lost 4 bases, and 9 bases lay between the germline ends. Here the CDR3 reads CSAVQGNQPQHF. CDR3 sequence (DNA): TGCAGTGCTGTACAGGGAAATCAGCCCCAGCATTTT.